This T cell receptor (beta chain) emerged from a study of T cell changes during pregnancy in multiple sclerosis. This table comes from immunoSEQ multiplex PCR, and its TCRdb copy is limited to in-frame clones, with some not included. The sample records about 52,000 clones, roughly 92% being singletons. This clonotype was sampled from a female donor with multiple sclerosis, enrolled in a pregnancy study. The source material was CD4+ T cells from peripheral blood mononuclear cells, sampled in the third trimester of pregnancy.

The CDR3 nucleotides read TGTGCCAGCAGTTACTCAAGGACAACAGACTATGGCTACACCTTC. This translates into CASSYSRTTDYGYTF. The V call is TRBV6-5, the J call TRBJ1-2; possible D gene TRBD1, 5 bases. CDR1 is MNHEY, CDR2 SVGAGI, per germline. This CDR3 is 15 amino acids long. V was pared by 0 bases and J by 3 bases, with 11 bases between.